This entry features one T cell receptor beta chain sequence. Its antigen is currently not known. One base away there is no much larger clone; base qualities are not given. The data originate from a study of blood T cell repertoires in COVID-19 (dated by TCRdb to between 2020 and 2021). As for the study more broadly: The collaborator samples originated in the United States, Italy and Spain and spanned the acute and convalescent phases of COVID-19. The dataset comprised deeply sampled blood TCRbeta repertoires from subjects exposed to, actively infected with, or recovered from COVID-19. The material from the prospective study consisted of cDNA or gDNA derived from T cells, B-cell-depleted T cells, or PBMCs. A de-identified subject ID, COVID-19 status, age in years and sex were almost always included in the sample metadata. Samples were obtained from the ongoing ImmuneRACE study (first 160 participants) and from over 1,000 subjects provided by 6 global collaborators. Where available, HLA class I and class II types were taken from metadata supplied by the sample provider and were not determined by assay-based typing. The repertoires were released in a freely available public database intended as a resource for research on the immune response to SARS-CoV-2. Beyond this particular receptor, the publication reports: Clinical and demographic metadata were provided uncurated, with the amount varying by source and participant.

The collaborating institutions used their own protocols to collect whole blood in K2EDTA tubes. For TCRbeta analysis, collaborator samples were shipped as frozen whole blood, as isolated PBMCs, or as DNA extracted from either sample type. The immunoSEQ Assay, a bias-controlled multiplex PCR, was used to amplify TCRbeta CDR3 regions from genomic DNA. As for how the authors treated the data: The number of nucleated cells in each sample was estimated from the amplification of reference gene primers within the assay. To quantify the absolute abundance of each unique TCRbeta CDR3 rearrangement, sequence reads were collapsed and filtered. Productive Simpson clonality was computed per sample as the square root of Simpson's diversity index over productive rearrangements. The clones in this table, taken by TCRdb from immuneACCESS, are in-frame only. Not every clone is retained; where verified, under half of the shortfall comes from an unresolved V gene, and the cause of the rest is unknown. Clone size and the V and J calls come from that table; the DNA yielded D and trimming. Recorded for this sample are more than 250,000 clones; nearly 90% of them occurred a single time. Together, the top ten hold around 0.67% of the sample.

V is pared back by 0 bases and J by 8 bases, with 14 bases lying between the germline termini. Including the terminal cysteine and phenylalanine, the CDR3 comprises 15 residues. The entry retains the CDR3 DNA only, 45 bases that are in frame from base 1. The germline V gene (reference sequence) gives CDR1 as MNHEY and CDR2 as SMNVEV. Sequencing input: peripheral blood. The clonotype was recovered from a human donor in a cohort sampled during active COVID-19. This sequence uses TRBV27 and TRBJ2-1; 5 matching bases give a weak D call of TRBD1. In nucleotide form, the sequence is TGTGCCAGCAGTTTATCCGCAAGGGGTAAAGATGAGCAGTTCTTC. Its protein product is CASSLSARGKDEQFF.